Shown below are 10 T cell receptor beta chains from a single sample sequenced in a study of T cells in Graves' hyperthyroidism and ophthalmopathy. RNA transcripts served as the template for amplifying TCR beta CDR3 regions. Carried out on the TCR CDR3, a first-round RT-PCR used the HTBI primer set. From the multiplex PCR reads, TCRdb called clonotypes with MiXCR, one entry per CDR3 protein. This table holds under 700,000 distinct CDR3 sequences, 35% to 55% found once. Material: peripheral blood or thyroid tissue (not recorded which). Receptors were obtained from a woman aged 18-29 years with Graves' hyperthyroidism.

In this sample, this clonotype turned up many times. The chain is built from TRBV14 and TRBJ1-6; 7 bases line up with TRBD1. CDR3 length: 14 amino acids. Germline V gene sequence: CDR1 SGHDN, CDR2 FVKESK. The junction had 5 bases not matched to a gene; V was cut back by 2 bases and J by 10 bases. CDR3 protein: CASSQQGGGSPLHF. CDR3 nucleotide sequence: TGTGCCAGCAGCCAACAGGGGGGAGGGTCACCCCTCCACTTT.

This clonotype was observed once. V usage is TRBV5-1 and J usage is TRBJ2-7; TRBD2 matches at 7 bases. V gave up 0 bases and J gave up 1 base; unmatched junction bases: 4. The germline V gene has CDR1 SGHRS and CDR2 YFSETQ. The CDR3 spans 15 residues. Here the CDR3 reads CASSLAAGVSYEQYF. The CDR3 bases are TGCGCCAGCAGCTTGGCGGCGGGAGTTTCCTACGAGCAGTACTTC.

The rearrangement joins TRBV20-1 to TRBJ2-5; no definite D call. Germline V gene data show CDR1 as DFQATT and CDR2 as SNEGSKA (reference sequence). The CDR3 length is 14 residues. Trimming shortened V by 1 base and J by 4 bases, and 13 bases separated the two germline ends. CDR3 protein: CSARALGPGETQYF. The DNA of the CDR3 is TGCAGTGCTAGAGCTCTAGGACCGGGAGAGACCCAGTACTTC.

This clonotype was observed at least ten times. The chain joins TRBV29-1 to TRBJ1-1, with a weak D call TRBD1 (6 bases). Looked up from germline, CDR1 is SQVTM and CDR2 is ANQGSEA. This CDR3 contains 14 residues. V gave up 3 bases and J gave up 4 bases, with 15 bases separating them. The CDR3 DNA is TGCAGCGTTGATATAGGGGGGCTGAGCACTGAAGCTTTCTTT. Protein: CSVDIGGLSTEAFF.

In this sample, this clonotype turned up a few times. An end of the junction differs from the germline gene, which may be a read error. This chain's CDR3 is CASSQITQGSYGYTF. CDR3 in DNA: TGCGCCAGCAGCCAAATTACACAGGGGAGCTATGGCTACACCTTC. The chain joins TRBV11-2 to TRBJ1-2; 7 bases are a match to TRBD1. From germline, CDR1 is SGHAT and CDR2 FQNNGV. This CDR3 is 15 amino acids long.

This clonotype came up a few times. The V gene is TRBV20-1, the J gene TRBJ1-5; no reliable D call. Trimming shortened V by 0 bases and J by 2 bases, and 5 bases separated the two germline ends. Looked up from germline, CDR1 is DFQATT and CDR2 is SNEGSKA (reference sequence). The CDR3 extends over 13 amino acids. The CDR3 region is CSAREDRNQPQHF. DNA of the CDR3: TGCAGTGCTAGAGAGGACCGCAATCAGCCCCAGCATTTT.

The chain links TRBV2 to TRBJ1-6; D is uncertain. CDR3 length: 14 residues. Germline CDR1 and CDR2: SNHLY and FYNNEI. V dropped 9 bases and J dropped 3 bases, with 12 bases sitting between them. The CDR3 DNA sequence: TGTGCCAGTCGGTGGACGGGCTATAATTCACCCCTCCACTTT. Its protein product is CASRWTGYNSPLHF. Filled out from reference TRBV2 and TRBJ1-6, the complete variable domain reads EPEVTQTPSHQVTQMGQEVILRCVPISNHLYFYWYRQILGQKVEFLVSFYNNEISEKSEIFDDQFSVERPDGSNFTLKIRSTKLEDSAMYFCASRWTGYNSPLHFGNGTRLTVT.

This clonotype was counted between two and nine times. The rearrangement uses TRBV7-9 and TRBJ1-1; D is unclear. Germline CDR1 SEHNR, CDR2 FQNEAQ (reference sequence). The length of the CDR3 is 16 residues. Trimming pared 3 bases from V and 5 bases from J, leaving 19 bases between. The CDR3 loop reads CASSFLSALLGTEAFF. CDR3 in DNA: TGTGCCAGCAGCTTTCTGTCGGCTCTTCTGGGGACTGAAGCTTTCTTT.

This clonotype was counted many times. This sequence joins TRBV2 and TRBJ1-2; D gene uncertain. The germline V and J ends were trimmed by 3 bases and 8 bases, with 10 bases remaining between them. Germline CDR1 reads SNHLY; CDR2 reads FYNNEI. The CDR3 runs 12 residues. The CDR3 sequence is CASSELGGGYTF. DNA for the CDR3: TGTGCCAGCAGTGAGTTAGGCGGAGGCTACACCTTC.

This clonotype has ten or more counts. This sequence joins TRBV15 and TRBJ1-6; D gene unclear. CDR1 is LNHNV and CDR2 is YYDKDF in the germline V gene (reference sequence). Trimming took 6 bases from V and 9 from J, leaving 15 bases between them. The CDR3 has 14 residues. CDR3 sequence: CATRLKLTGSPLHF. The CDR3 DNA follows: TGTGCCACCAGACTGAAGTTAACCGGTTCACCCCTCCACTTT.